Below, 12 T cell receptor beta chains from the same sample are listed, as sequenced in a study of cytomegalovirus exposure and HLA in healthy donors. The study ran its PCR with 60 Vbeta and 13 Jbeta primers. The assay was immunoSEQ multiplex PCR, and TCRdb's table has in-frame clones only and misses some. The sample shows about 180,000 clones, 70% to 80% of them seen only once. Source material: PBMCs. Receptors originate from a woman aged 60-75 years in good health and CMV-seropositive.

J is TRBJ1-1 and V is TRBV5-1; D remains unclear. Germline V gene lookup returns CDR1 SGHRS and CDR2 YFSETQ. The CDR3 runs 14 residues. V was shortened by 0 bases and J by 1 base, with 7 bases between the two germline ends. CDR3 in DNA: TGCGCCAGCAGCTTGGTCTCAGGGAACACTGAAGCTTTCTTT. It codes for CASSLVSGNTEAFF.

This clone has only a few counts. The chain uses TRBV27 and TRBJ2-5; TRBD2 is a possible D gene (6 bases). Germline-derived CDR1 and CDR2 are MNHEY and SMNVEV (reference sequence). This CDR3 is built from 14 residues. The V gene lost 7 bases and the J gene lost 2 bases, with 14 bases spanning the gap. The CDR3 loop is CASNTGGAQETQYF. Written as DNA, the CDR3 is TGTGCCAGCAACACCGGGGGAGCTCAAGAGACCCAGTACTTC.

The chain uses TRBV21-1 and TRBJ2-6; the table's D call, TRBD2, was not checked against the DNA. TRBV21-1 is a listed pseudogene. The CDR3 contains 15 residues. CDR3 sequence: CASSKGRAGANVLTF. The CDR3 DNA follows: TGTGCCAGCAGCAAAGGGAGGGCTGGGGCCAACGTCCTGACTTTC.

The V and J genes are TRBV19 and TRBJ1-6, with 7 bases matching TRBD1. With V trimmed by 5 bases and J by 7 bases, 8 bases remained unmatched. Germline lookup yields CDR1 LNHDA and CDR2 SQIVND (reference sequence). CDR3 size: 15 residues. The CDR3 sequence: CASSPTGPGNSPLHF. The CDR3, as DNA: TGTGCCAGTAGTCCGACAGGGCCGGGGAATTCACCCCTCCACTTT. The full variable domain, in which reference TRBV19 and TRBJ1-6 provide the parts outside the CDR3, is DGGITQSPKYLFRKEGQNVTLSCEQNLNHDAMYWYRQDPGQGLRLIYYSQIVNDFQKGDIAEGYSVSREKKESFPLTVTSAQKNPTAFYLCASSPTGPGNSPLHFGNGTRLTVT.

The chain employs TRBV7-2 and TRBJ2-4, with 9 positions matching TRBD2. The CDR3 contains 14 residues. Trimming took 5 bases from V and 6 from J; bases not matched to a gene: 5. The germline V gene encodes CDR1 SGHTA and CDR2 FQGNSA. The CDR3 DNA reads TGTGCCAGCAGCCCTGGACTAGCGTTAAACATTCAGTACTTC. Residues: CASSPGLALNIQYF.

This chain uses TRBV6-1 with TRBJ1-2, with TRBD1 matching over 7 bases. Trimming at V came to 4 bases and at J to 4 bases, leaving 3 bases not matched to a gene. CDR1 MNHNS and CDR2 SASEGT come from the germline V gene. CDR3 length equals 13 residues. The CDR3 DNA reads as TGTGCCAGCAGTGGAGACAGGGTCTATGGCTACACCTTC. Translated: CASSGDRVYGYTF.

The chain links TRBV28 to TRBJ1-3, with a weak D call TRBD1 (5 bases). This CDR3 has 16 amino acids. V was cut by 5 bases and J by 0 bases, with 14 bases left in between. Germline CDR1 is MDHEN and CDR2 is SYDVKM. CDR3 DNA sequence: TGTGCCAGCAGTCCGACAGTTCATTACTCTGGAAACACCATATATTTT. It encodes CASSPTVHYSGNTIYF.

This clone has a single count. The chain's CDR3 is CASSPSPTGELFF. The DNA for the CDR3 is TGTGCCAGCTCACCATCCCCTACCGGGGAGCTGTTTTTT. This rearrangement joins TRBV18 to TRBJ2-2; D call uncertain. In germline, CDR1 is KGHSH, CDR2 LQKENI. This CDR3 has 13 amino acids. The V end was cut by 2 bases, the J end by 5 bases, with 6 bases between.

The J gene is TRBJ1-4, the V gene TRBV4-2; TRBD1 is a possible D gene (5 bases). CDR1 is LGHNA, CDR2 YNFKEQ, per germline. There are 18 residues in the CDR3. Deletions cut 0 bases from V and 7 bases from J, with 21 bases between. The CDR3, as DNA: TGTGCCAGCAGCCAAGATGGTTTAGTTCGGCAGGGTGGTGAAAAACTGTTTTTT. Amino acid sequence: CASSQDGLVRQGGEKLFF.

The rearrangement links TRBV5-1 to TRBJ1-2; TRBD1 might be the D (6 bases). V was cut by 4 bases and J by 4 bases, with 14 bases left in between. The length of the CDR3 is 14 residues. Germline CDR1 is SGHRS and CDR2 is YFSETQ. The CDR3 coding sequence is TGCGCCAGCAGCCCAACACAGGGCCGCTATGGCTACACCTTC. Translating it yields CASSPTQGRYGYTF.

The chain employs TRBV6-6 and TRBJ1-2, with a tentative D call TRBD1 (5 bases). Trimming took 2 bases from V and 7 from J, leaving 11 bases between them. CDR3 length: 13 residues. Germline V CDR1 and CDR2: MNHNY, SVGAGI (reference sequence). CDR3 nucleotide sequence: TGTGCCAGCAGTTACGGTCGGGGGAGTGGCTACACCTTC. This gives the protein CASSYGRGSGYTF.

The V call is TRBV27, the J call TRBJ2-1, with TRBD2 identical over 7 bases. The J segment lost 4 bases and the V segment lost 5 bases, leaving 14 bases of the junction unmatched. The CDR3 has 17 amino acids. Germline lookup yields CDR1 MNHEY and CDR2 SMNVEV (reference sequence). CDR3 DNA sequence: TGTGCCAGCAGTCCTGGTGGGTCGGGAGGAAGATACAATGAGCAGTTCTTC. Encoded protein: CASSPGGSGGRYNEQFF.